The entry below describes one T cell receptor (beta chain). As yet, its antigen is unknown. V lost 5 bases, J lost 7 bases, and 7 bases stayed unmatched. The CDR3 is 14 residues long. Germline CDR1 is LNHDA and CDR2 is SQIVND (reference sequence). These data come from a study of cytomegalovirus exposure and HLA in healthy donors. Findings and caveats of the study: Analyses of presence/absence relied on an assumption of roughly uniform sequencing depth across donors.

The PCR had 60 Vbeta and 13 Jbeta primers. Produced via immunoSEQ multiplex PCR; TCRdb's table is partial and in-frame only. The sample consists of around 240,000 clones, roughly 82% of them appearing once. The chain employs TRBV19 and TRBJ1-4, with 7 bases identical to TRBD1. Sample: PBMCs. The TCR sequence derives from a woman between 40 and 55 years old in good health and CMV-seropositive. In nucleotides, the CDR3 is TGTGCCAGTAGTGCGCGACAGGGTAGTGAAAAACTGTTTTTT. It specifies CASSARQGSEKLFF.